The 14 T cell receptor beta chains below were found in one sample sequenced in a study of T cell repertoires in cytomegalovirus infection. TCRdb re-analysed the reads in MiXCR, keeping a single row per CDR3 protein. This sample has tens of thousands of distinct CDR3 sequences; 20% to 25% occur once, and the top ten carry 79%. Their recognized antigens are unknown. Sequencing was performed on PBMCs, sequenced either directly or after in vitro stimulation (not recorded which). These receptors originate from a human donor in good health (CMV status not recorded). Some clones in this sample may be carry-over from other donors' samples.

The chain is built from TRBV7-4 and TRBJ1-4; no definite D call. The germline V gene has CDR1 SGHVT and CDR2 SQSDAQ. Trimming removed 5 bases from V and 6 bases from J, with 13 bases in between. CDR3 length: 14 residues. CDR3 protein: CASSGRGGYEKLFF. The DNA for the CDR3 is TGTGCCAGCAGCGGACGGGGAGGGTATGAAAAACTGTTTTTT.

This clonotype was recorded many times. The rearrangement links TRBV7-8 to TRBJ1-5; no definite D call. Deletions cut 2 bases from V and 0 bases from J, with 5 bases between. Looked up from germline, CDR1 is SGHVS and CDR2 is FQNEAQ. The CDR3 extends over 14 amino acids. The CDR3 DNA reads TGTGCCAGCAGCTTATTTGGTAGCAATCAGCCCCAGCATTTT. Protein product: CASSLFGSNQPQHF. The complete variable domain, with remaining parts taken from reference TRBV7-8 and TRBJ1-5, reads GAGVSQSPRYKVAKRGQDVALRCDPISGHVSLFWYQQALGQGPEFLTYFQNEAQLDKSGLPSDRFFAERPEGSVSTLKIQRTQQEDSAVYLCASSLFGSNQPQHFGDGTRLSIL.

This clonotype was recorded at least ten times. The chain uses TRBV7-9 and TRBJ1-1, with D perhaps matching TRBD1 (6 bases). There are 16 residues in the CDR3. V was trimmed by 7 bases and J by 1 base, leaving 19 bases between them. CDR1 SEHNR and CDR2 FQNEAQ come from the germline V gene (reference sequence). CDR3 in amino acids: CASTPLRGAPNTEAFF. The CDR3, as DNA: TGTGCCAGCACACCTCTTCGGGGGGCGCCGAACACTGAAGCTTTCTTT. Filled out from reference TRBV7-9 and TRBJ1-1, the complete variable domain reads DTGVSQNPRHKITKRGQNVTFRCDPISEHNRLYWYRQTLGQGPEFLTYFQNEAQLEKSRLLSDRFSAERPKGSFSTLEIQRTEQGDSAMYLCASTPLRGAPNTEAFFGQGTRLTVV.

This clonotype was recorded a few times. The chain is built from TRBV24-1 and TRBJ2-5; 8 bases match TRBD2. This CDR3 has 13 amino acids. Germline V gene sequence: CDR1 KGHDR, CDR2 SFDVKD. V shed 9 bases, J shed 5 bases, and the junction held 7 bases outside the gene matches. The CDR3 nucleotides read TGTGCCACCGGAGAGACTAGCGTGGAGACCCAGTACTTC. Encoded protein: CATGETSVETQYF.

The V call is TRBV19, the J call TRBJ1-1; D unclear. Germline V gives CDR1 LNHDA, CDR2 SQIVND (reference sequence). CDR3 length: 17 amino acids. V was shortened by 2 bases and J by 1 base, with 17 bases between the two germline ends. The CDR3 region is CASSILWKETRNTEAFF. The DNA for the CDR3 is TGTGCCAGTAGTATATTATGGAAGGAGACTAGGAACACTGAAGCTTTCTTT.

This clonotype was seen a handful of times. The chain combines TRBV19 with TRBJ2-3, with a tentative D call TRBD2 (5 bases). There are 14 residues in the CDR3. V dropped 7 bases and J dropped 5 bases, with 16 bases sitting between them. Germline CDR1 LNHDA, CDR2 SQIVND (reference sequence). CDR3 DNA: TGTGCCAGTATGGAACGGGGTGGTGGAGATACGCAGTATTTT. Its protein is CASMERGGGDTQYF.

There are a few counts of this clonotype. J is TRBJ2-3 and V is TRBV30; a possible D gene is TRBD2 (6 bases). This CDR3 contains 17 residues. In germline, CDR1 is GTSNPN, CDR2 SVGIG (reference sequence). The ends were cut back, 3 bases at V and 4 bases at J, with 23 bases in the middle. CDR3 sequence reads: CAWRKGYGRVLSDTQYF. CDR3 bases: TGTGCCTGGAGGAAGGGGTACGGGAGAGTATTGTCAGATACGCAGTATTTT.

V gene TRBV7-3 combines with J gene TRBJ2-2; 8 bases fit TRBD2. Looked up from germline, CDR1 is SGHTA and CDR2 is FQGTGA. After removal of 5 bases from V and 0 bases from J, the junction contained 5 bases not matched to a gene. The CDR3 is 16 amino acids. CDR3 in DNA: TGTGCCAGCAGCCTCATAGCGGGATCGAACACCGGGGAGCTGTTTTTT. The encoded protein is CASSLIAGSNTGELFF.

The V call is TRBV28, the J call TRBJ1-1; D is ambiguous. V was trimmed by 7 bases and J by 5 bases, leaving 17 bases between them. CDR3 length equals 14 residues. Germline lookup yields CDR1 MDHEN and CDR2 SYDVKM. The CDR3 here is CASMDRVPWTEAFF. For the CDR3, the DNA is TGTGCCAGCATGGACCGGGTCCCTTGGACTGAAGCTTTCTTT.

The chain links TRBV4-1 to TRBJ1-4; 12 bases are shared with TRBD1. Germline CDR1 reads MGHRA; CDR2 reads YSYEKL. J gave up 5 bases and V 3 bases, and 13 bases lay outside the gene matches. The CDR3 consists of 19 residues. CDR3 loop: CASSHPSGQGATGNEKLFF. CDR3 DNA: TGCGCCAGCAGCCACCCGTCGGGACAGGGGGCGACCGGCAATGAAAAACTGTTTTTT.

The chain recombines TRBV6-6 with TRBJ2-1; D is uncertain. V lost 2 bases and J lost 0, with 11 bases in between. CDR1 is MNHNY and CDR2 is SVGAGI in the germline V gene (reference sequence). CDR3 length: 16 residues. CDR3 region: CASSYAGLSSYNEQFF. The CDR3 coding sequence is TGTGCCAGCAGTTACGCCGGCCTTAGCTCCTACAATGAGCAGTTCTTC.

Of note for this clonotype: A much larger clone differs from this one at a single base, so this may be a read error. DNA of the CDR3: TGTGCCGTCATCGAACGCTGCTCTGGAAACACCATATATTTT. It is translated as CAVIERCSGNTIYF. V and J are TRBV10-3 and TRBJ1-3, with D uncertain. Per the germline V gene, CDR1 is ENHRY and CDR2 is SYGVKD. This CDR3 contains 14 residues. Between the trimmed V and J ends, which lost 11 bases and 0 bases, there was a span of 14 bases.

Only a few counts were recorded for this clonotype. CDR3 in amino acids: CASSLTGVNTEAFF. CDR3 DNA sequence: TGTGCCAGCAGTTTAACTGGGGTGAACACTGAAGCTTTCTTT. The rearrangement joins TRBV12-3 or TRBV12-4 to TRBJ1-1; no reliable D call. V lost 2 bases to trimming and J lost 0 bases, with 7 bases between them. The CDR3 totals 14 residues.

This clonotype was recorded many times. J is TRBJ1-2 and V is TRBV7-2; unclear D gene. Germline V gene lookup returns CDR1 SGHTA and CDR2 FQGNSA. Deletions cut 5 bases from V and 2 bases from J, with 9 bases between. CDR3 length: 13 amino acids. CDR3: CASSVTGNYGYTF. CDR3 DNA: TGTGCCAGCAGCGTTACGGGAAACTATGGCTACACCTTC.